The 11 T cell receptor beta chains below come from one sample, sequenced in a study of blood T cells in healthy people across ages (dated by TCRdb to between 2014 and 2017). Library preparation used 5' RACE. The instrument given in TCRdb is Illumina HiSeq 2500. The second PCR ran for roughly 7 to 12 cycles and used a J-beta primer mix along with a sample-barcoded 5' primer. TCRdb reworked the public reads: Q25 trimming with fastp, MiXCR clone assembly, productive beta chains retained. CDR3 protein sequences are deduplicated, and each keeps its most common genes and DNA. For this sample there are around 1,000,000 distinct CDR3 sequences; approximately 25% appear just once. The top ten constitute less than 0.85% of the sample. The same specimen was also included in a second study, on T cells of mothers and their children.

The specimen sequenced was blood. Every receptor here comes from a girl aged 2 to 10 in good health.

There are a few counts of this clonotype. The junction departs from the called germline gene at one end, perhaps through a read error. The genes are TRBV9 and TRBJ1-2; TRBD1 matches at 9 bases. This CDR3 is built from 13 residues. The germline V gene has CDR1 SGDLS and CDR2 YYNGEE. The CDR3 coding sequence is TGTACCAGCAGCGTAGGACAGGGGCGAGGCTACACCTTC. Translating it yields CTSSVGQGRGYTF.

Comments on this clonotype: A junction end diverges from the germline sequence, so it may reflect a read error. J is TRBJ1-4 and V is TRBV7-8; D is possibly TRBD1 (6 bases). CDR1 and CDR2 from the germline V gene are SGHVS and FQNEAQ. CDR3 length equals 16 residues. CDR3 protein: CAGSSGQTSTNEKLFF. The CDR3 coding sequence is TGTGCCGGCAGCTCCGGACAGACGTCAACTAATGAAAAACTGTTTTTT.

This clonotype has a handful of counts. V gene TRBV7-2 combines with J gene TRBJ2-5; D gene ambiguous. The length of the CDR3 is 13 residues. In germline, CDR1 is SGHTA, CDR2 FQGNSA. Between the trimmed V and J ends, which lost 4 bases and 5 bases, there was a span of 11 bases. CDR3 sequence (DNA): TGTGCCAGCAGCTCGCGACAAACCGAGACCCAGTACTTC. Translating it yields CASSSRQTETQYF. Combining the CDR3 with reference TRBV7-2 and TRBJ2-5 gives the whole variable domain GAGVSQSPSNKVTEKGKDVELRCDPISGHTALYWYRQSLGQGLEFLIYFQGNSAPDKSGLPSDRFSAERTGGSVSTLTIQRTQQEDSAVYLCASSSRQTETQYFGPGTRLLVL.

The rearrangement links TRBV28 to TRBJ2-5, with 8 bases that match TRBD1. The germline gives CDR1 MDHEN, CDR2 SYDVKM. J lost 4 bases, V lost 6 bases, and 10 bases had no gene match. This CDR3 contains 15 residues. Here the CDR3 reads CASSWGGQGRETQYF. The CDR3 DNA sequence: TGTGCCAGCAGCTGGGGCGGACAGGGTAGAGAGACCCAGTACTTC.

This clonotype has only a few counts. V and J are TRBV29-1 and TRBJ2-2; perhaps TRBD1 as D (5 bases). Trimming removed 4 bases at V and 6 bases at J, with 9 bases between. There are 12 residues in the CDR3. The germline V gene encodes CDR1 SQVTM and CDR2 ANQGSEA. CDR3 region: CSVAGHAGELFF. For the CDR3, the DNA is TGCAGCGTTGCAGGGCACGCCGGGGAGCTGTTTTTT.

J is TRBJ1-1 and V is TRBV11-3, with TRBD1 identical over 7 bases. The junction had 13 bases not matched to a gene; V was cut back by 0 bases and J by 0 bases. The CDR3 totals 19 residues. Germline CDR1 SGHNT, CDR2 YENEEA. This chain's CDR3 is CASSLDWDRGGIMNTEAFF. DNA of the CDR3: TGTGCCAGCAGCTTAGATTGGGACAGAGGGGGGATAATGAACACTGAAGCTTTCTTT.

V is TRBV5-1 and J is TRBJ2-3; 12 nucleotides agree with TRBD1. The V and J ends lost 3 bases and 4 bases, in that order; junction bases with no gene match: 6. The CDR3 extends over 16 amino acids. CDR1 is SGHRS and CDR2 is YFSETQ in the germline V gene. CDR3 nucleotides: TGCGCCAGCAGCTCCGGGACAGGGGGCGAATCAGATACGCAGTATTTT. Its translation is CASSSGTGGESDTQYF.

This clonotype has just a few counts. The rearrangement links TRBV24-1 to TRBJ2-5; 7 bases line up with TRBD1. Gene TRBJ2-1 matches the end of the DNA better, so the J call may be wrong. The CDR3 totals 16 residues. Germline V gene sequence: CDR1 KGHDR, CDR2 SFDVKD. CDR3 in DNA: TGTGCCACCAGTGACCCTTCCATGACAGGGAACAATGAGCAGTTCTTC. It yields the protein CATSDPSMTGNNEQFF.

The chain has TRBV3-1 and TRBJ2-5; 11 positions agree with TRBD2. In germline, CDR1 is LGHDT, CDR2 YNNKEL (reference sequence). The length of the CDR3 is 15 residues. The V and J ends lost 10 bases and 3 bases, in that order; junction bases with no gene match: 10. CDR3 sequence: CATVHGTSGEETQYF. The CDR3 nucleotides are TGTGCCACCGTTCACGGGACTAGCGGAGAAGAGACCCAGTACTTC.

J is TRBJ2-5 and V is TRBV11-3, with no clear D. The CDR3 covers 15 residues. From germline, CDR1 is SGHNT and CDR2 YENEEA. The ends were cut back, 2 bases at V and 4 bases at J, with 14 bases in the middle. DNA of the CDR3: TGTGCCAGCAGCTTACCTCGAAAGGGTCGAGAGACCCAGTACTTC. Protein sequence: CASSLPRKGRETQYF. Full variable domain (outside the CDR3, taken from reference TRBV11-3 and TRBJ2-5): EAGVVQSPRYKIIEKKQPVAFWCNPISGHNTLYWYLQNLGQGPELLIRYENEEAVDDSQLPKDRFSAERLKGVDSTLKIQPAELGDSAVYLCASSLPRKGRETQYFGPGTRLLVL.

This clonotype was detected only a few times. The CDR3 coding sequence is TGTGCCAGCAGCCCCGGAGGGCTCTCCTATAATTCACCCCTCCACTTT. Its translation: CASSPGGLSYNSPLHF. The V call is TRBV7-2, the J call TRBJ1-6; D is unresolved. Trimming cost V 5 bases and J 0 bases, with 11 bases left between them. CDR3 length: 16 residues. Germline assignment: CDR1 SGHTA and CDR2 FQGNSA. Combining the CDR3 with reference TRBV7-2 and TRBJ1-6 gives the whole variable domain GAGVSQSPSNKVTEKGKDVELRCDPISGHTALYWYRQSLGQGLEFLIYFQGNSAPDKSGLPSDRFSAERTGGSVSTLTIQRTQQEDSAVYLCASSPGGLSYNSPLHFGNGTRLTVT.